This entry lists 7 T cell receptor beta chains sequenced from one sample in a study of T cell repertoires in ileal Crohn's disease. The repertoire was sequenced with immunoSEQ multiplex PCR; TCRdb's copy has only in-frame clones and lacks some. The sample has around 10,000 clones; around 75% are singletons. Time point of the sample: neoterminal ileum biopsy at postoperative endoscopy, about 6 months after surgery. The sequenced material came from ileal tissue. Receptors originate from an adult with Crohn's disease.

The CDR3 bases are TGTGCCAGCAGCCCGTCTACAGGGGTAGCCGTAAACATTCAGTACTTC. Translating gives CASSPSTGVAVNIQYF. The rearrangement uses TRBV9 and TRBJ2-4, with 7 bases that match TRBD1. Germline V CDR1 and CDR2: SGDLS, YYNGEE. J was trimmed by 6 bases and V by 4 bases; bases with no gene match: 13. This CDR3 region has 16 residues.

This chain joins TRBV7-2 and TRBJ2-3, with 11 bases matching TRBD2. Germline CDR1 is SGHTA and CDR2 is FQGNSA. This CDR3 region has 16 residues. Unmatched junction bases numbered 8, after V lost 5 bases and J lost 4 bases. CDR3 sequence reads: CASSKRGGLAADTQYF. The CDR3 region has the DNA TGTGCCAGCAGCAAAAGGGGGGGACTAGCGGCAGATACGCAGTATTTT.

This rearrangement joins TRBV18 to TRBJ1-1; possible D gene TRBD1, 5 bases. This CDR3 has 14 amino acids. From germline, CDR1 is KGHSH and CDR2 LQKENI. Deletions cut 3 bases from V and 3 bases from J, with 11 bases between. The CDR3 sequence: CASSPLRQYTEAFF. The CDR3 DNA is TGTGCCAGCTCACCGCTAAGACAGTACACTGAAGCTTTCTTT.

The chain has TRBV2 and TRBJ1-2, with a possible D match to TRBD1 (6 bases). Per the germline V gene, CDR1 is SNHLY and CDR2 is FYNNEI. The CDR3 loop spans 14 amino acids. Trimming pared 2 bases from V and 10 bases from J, leaving 17 bases between. CDR3 region: CASSERLQGIVYTF. In nucleotides, the CDR3 is TGTGCCAGCAGTGAACGTCTACAGGGTATCGTCTACACCTTC. The whole variable domain, filled in from reference TRBV2 and TRBJ1-2, reads EPEVTQTPSHQVTQMGQEVILRCVPISNHLYFYWYRQILGQKVEFLVSFYNNEISEKSEIFDDQFSVERPDGSNFTLKIRSTKLEDSAMYFCASSERLQGIVYTFGSGTRLTVV.

The V gene is TRBV7-9, the J gene TRBJ2-7; D unclear. The CDR3 consists of 18 residues. V shed 5 bases and J shed 4 bases, with 27 bases lying between them. Germline V gene sequence: CDR1 SEHNR, CDR2 FQNEAQ (reference sequence). The DNA for the CDR3 is TGTGCCAGCAGCGCTCCCATCGGAGAACGAACTCCTTGGTACGAGCAGTACTTC. Translated: CASSAPIGERTPWYEQYF.

The rearrangement links TRBV5-1 to TRBJ2-7, with D perhaps TRBD1 (6 bases). V was cut by 0 bases and J by 3 bases, with 10 bases left in between. This CDR3 comprises 14 residues. Germline assignment: CDR1 SGHRS and CDR2 YFSETQ. The DNA for the CDR3 is TGCGCCAGCAGCTTGGGGACAGCTAACTACGAGCAGTACTTC. Encoded protein: CASSLGTANYEQYF.

The CDR3 protein is CASSLTQGETQYF. For the CDR3, the DNA is TGTGCCAGCAGCTTAACACAGGGAGAGACCCAGTACTTC. V is TRBV13 and J is TRBJ2-5; D is perhaps TRBD1 (6 bases). The CDR3 is made up of 13 amino acids. Germline V CDR1 and CDR2: PRHDT, FYEKMQ (reference sequence). With 2 bases removed from V and 4 bases from J, the gap between germline ends came to 8 bases.